A selection of T cell receptor beta chains follows, all from one sample in a study of OX40 agonist ivuxolimab in advanced cancers. Libraries were prepared by immunoSEQ multiplex PCR; TCRdb keeps only in-frame clonotypes and omits some of them. The sample shows about 80,000 clones, around nine tenths of them seen only once. Source: CD4+ or CD8+ T cells sorted from blood, taken in a trial of the OX40 agonist ivuxolimab. These receptors all come from an adult with an advanced solid tumor such as melanoma, head and neck, liver or kidney cancer. Both conserved end residues are part of each CDR3. The order of the fields is CDR3 DNA, CDR3 protein, CDR3 length, J gene, D gene, V gene, clone size. The D gene is left open where the match is weak. Rows may omit the clone size; those that give it use once, few, many or a size class.

TGCGCCAGCAGCTTGCTGGGACAGGGGCAGTTCTTC	CASSLLGQGQFF	12	TRBJ2-1	TRBD1	TRBV5-1	NA
TGTGCCAGCCTAGGACTAGCGGGACTGAGGGAGCTGTTTTTT	CASLGLAGLRELFF	14	TRBJ2-2	TRBD2	TRBV9	NA
TGTGCCAGCAGCTTAGTTCTGAGATCTGAAGCTTTCTTT	CASSLVLRSEAFF	13	TRBJ1-1	NA	TRBV7-9	few
TGTGCCAGCAGTTACTCAGGGTCTGTTGAAGCTTTCTTT	CASSYSGSVEAFF	13	TRBJ1-1	NA	TRBV6-5	once
TGCGCCAGCAGCGTAGGACTAGCGGGAGCGGCGGAGACCCAGTACTTC	CASSVGLAGAAETQYF	16	TRBJ2-5	TRBD2	TRBV5-1	NA
TGTGCCAGCAGAGGTGCGGCCCAAGAGACCCAGTACTTC	CASRGAAQETQYF	13	TRBJ2-5	NA	TRBV11-2	NA
TGTGCCAGCAGCCCGAACTATGGCGCCGGGGAGCTGTTTTTT	CASSPNYGAGELFF	14	TRBJ2-2	NA	TRBV7-2	NA
TGTGCCAGTAGTGCCGCGGGGGGCTTAGGAGATACGCAGTATTTT	CASSAAGGLGDTQYF	15	TRBJ2-3	TRBD2	TRBV19	once
TGTGCCTCGAGGGCAACAAATGGAGGCTACACCTTC	CASRATNGGYTF	12	TRBJ1-2	NA	TRBV6-1	NA
TGTGCCAGCAGCTTTTATAGCGTTGGCAAAAACATTCAGTACTTC	CASSFYSVGKNIQYF	15	TRBJ2-4	NA	TRBV5-4	NA
TGTGCCAGCACCGAAGGGAGGGGGGGCACAGATACGCAGTATTTT	CASTEGRGGTDTQYF	15	TRBJ2-3	NA	TRBV7-8	NA
TGTGCCAGCTCACCTAACAAGAACACTGAAGCTTTCTTT	CASSPNKNTEAFF	13	TRBJ1-1	NA	TRBV18	NA
TGCGCCAGCAGCTTAGACGGGGGCTACACCTTC	CASSLDGGYTF	11	TRBJ1-2	NA	TRBV5-1	few
TGTGCCAGCAGCTTACGAGGTATGAACACTGAAGCTTTCTTT	CASSLRGMNTEAFF	14	TRBJ1-1	NA	TRBV5-5	NA
TGCAGCGTTGGGGGCAGGGAGTTCTACGAGCAGTACTTC	CSVGGREFYEQYF	13	TRBJ2-7	NA	TRBV29-1	NA
TGTGCCAGCAGCCATGAGGGAGGGAAGACGGAGACCCAGTACTTC	CASSHEGGKTETQYF	15	TRBJ2-5	TRBD2	TRBV4-2	NA
TGTGCCAGCAGCTCAGACCCCAGGGGTTTGTATGAGCAGTTCTTC	CASSSDPRGLYEQFF	15	TRBJ2-1	NA	TRBV5-6	NA
TGTGCCAGCAGCTCCTACGGGAGTGGGGAGACCCAGTACTTC	CASSSYGSGETQYF	14	TRBJ2-5	NA	TRBV7-2	NA
TGTGCCAGCAGCAAAGAGGAGGGAGGCGGGACTGAAGCTTTCTTT	CASSKEEGGGTEAFF	15	TRBJ1-1	NA	TRBV21-1	NA
TGTGCCAGCAGAAACGGACCAAATCAGCCCCAGCATTTT	CASRNGPNQPQHF	13	TRBJ1-5	NA	TRBV27	once
TGTGCCAGCACTACGGACAGAGCCTACTACGAGCAGTACTTC	CASTTDRAYYEQYF	14	TRBJ2-7	NA	TRBV6-1	NA
TGCGCCAGCAGCTTGCAGGGGGCAGACTATGGCTACACCTTC	CASSLQGADYGYTF	14	TRBJ1-2	TRBD1	TRBV5-1	NA
TGTGCCAGCTCACGAACAGGGTCTAACTATGGCTACACCTTC	CASSRTGSNYGYTF	14	TRBJ1-2	NA	TRBV18	NA
TGTGCCAGCAGCGGGGGGCGCCGGAATTCACCCCTCCACTTT	CASSGGRRNSPLHF	14	TRBJ1-6	NA	TRBV6-1	NA
TGTGCCAGCAGCGTAGGGCTAGCGGGAGCCCTAGATACGCAGTATTTT	CASSVGLAGALDTQYF	16	TRBJ2-3	TRBD2	TRBV9	once
TGTGCCAGCAGCTTACCGGGATCGAACTATGGCTACACCTTC	CASSLPGSNYGYTF	14	TRBJ1-2	NA	TRBV11-3	few
TGTGCCAGCAGCCTACCAACAGGTTATGGCTACACCTTC	CASSLPTGYGYTF	13	TRBJ1-2	NA	TRBV7-9	NA
TGTGCCAGCAGTGGGGTAGCGGGGCTTCCCTACGAGCAGTACTTC	CASSGVAGLPYEQYF	15	TRBJ2-7	TRBD2	TRBV2	NA
TGTGCCAGTCCGGGACAGGGTCGTGTAGGGCAGTTCTTC	CASPGQGRVGQFF	13	TRBJ2-1	TRBD1	TRBV2	NA
TGTGCCAGCAGCCAACTAGCGGGAGCTGGGGAGACCCAGTACTTC	CASSQLAGAGETQYF	15	TRBJ2-5	TRBD2	TRBV14	NA